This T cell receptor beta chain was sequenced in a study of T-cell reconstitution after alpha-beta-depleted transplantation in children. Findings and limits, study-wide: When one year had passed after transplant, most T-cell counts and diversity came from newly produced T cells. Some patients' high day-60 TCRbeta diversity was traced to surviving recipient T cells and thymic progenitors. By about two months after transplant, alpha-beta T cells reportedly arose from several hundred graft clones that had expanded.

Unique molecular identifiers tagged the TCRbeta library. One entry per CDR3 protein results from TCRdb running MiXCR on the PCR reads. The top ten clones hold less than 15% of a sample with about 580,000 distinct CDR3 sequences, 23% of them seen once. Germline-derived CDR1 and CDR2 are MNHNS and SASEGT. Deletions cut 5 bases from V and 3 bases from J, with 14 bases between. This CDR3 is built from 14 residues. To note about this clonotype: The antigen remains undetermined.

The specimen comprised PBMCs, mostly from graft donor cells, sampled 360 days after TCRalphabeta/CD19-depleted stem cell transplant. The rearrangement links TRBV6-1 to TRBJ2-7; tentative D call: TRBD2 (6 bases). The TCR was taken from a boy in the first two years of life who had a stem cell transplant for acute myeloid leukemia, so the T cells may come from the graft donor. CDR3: CASSPLGLDYEQYF. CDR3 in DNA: TGTGCCAGCAGTCCCTTGGGACTTGACTACGAGCAGTACTTC.